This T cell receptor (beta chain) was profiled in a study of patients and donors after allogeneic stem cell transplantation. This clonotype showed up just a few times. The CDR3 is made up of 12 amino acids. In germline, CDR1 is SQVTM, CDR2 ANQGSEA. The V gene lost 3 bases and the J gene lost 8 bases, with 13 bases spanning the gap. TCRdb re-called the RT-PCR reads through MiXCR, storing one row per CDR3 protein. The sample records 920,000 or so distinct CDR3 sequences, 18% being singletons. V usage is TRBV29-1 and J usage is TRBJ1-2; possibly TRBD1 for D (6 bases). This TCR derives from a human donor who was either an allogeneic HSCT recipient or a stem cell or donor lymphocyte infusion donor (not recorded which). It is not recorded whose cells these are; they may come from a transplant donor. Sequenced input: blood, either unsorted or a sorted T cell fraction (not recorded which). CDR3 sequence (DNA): TGCAGCGTTGATCGGGGGGCAGAGGGCTACACCTTC. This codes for CSVDRGAEGYTF. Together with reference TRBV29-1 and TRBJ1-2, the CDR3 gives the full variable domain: SAVISQKPSRDICQRGTSLTIQCQVDSQVTMMFWYRQQPGQSLTLIATANQGSEATYESGFVIDKFPISRPNLTFSTLTVSNMSPEDSSIYLCSVDRGAEGYTFGSGTRLTVV.